The 14 T cell receptor beta chains below all came from one sample that was sequenced in a study of early stage breast cancer tumors. The assay was immunoSEQ multiplex PCR, and TCRdb's table has in-frame clones only and misses some. The sample has around 48,000 clones, around nine tenths seen once. The sample comprised blood. All receptors derive from a person between 65 and 80 years old with breast cancer.

Written as DNA, the CDR3 is TGCGCCATCGGGTCTCTCTACGAGCAGTACTTC. Translating gives CAIGSLYEQYF. V and J are TRBV10-1 and TRBJ2-7; D gene ambiguous. CDR3 size: 11 residues. Germline V lookup: CDR1 WNHNN, CDR2 SYGVQD (reference sequence). V was shortened by 10 bases and J by 3 bases, with 10 bases between the two germline ends.

The V gene is TRBV30, the J gene TRBJ1-5, with TRBD1 matching over 12 bases. Germline assignment: CDR1 GTSNPN and CDR2 SVGIG (reference sequence). Germline trimming cut 3 bases from V and 6 bases from J; bases unmatched to any gene: 12. The CDR3 loop spans 17 amino acids. In nucleotides, the CDR3 is TGTGCCTGGAGCGTTACCGGGACAGGGGGCGCGGGTCAGCCCCAGCATTTT. It yields the protein CAWSVTGTGGAGQPQHF.

The rearrangement links TRBV5-4 to TRBJ2-2; 12 bases are shared with TRBD2. Trimming took 3 bases from V and 5 from J; bases not matched to a gene: 5. The CDR3 consists of 16 residues. Germline loops: CDR1 SGHNT, CDR2 YYREEE (reference sequence). DNA of the CDR3: TGTGCCAGCAGCTCGGGACTAGCGGGCGTTACCGGGGAGCTGTTTTTT. This translates into CASSSGLAGVTGELFF.

J is TRBJ1-5 and V is TRBV9; D possibly corresponds to TRBD1 (5 bases). CDR1 is SGDLS and CDR2 is YYNGEE in the germline V gene. Trimming left V 1 base short and J 6 bases short, with 14 bases between. The CDR3 consists of 15 residues. CDR3 protein: CASSVSPQEGQPQHF. The CDR3 nucleotides are TGTGCCAGCAGCGTATCCCCACAGGAGGGTCAGCCCCAGCATTTT. The full variable domain, completed using reference TRBV9 and TRBJ1-5, is DSGVTQTPKHLITATGQRVTLRCSPRSGDLSVYWYQQSLDQGLQFLIQYYNGEERAKGNILERFSAQQFPDLHSELNLSSLELGDSALYFCASSVSPQEGQPQHFGDGTRLSIL.

The CDR3 is CAWRRNRALGGYTF. Written as DNA, the CDR3 is TGTGCCTGGAGACGAAACAGGGCGCTGGGGGGCTACACCTTC. This chain uses TRBV30 with TRBJ1-2; D is possibly TRBD1 (6 bases). Germline V CDR1 and CDR2: GTSNPN, SVGIG (reference sequence). V was pared by 3 bases and J by 8 bases, with 19 bases between. The length of the CDR3 is 14 residues.

CDR3 coding DNA: TGTGCCAGTCGGGAGGTCACTGAAGCTTTCTTT. It codes for CASREVTEAFF. This chain links TRBV19 with TRBJ1-1, with D unresolved. The CDR3 runs 11 residues. CDR1 is LNHDA, CDR2 SQIVND, per germline (reference sequence). Trimming pared 8 bases from V and 4 bases from J, leaving 8 bases between.

V usage is TRBV7-2 and J usage is TRBJ2-7, with TRBD1 matching over 7 bases. Germline lookup yields CDR1 SGHTA and CDR2 FQGNSA. The CDR3 extends over 15 amino acids. V dropped 1 base and J dropped 7; count of bases not matched to a gene: 10. CDR3 protein: CASSLGGTGEREQYF. In nucleotides, the CDR3 is TGTGCCAGCAGCTTAGGGGGAACAGGGGAACGAGAGCAGTACTTC.

CDR3 sequence: CASSIGLADEQYF. Written as DNA, the CDR3 is TGTGCCAGTAGTATCGGACTGGCGGACGAGCAGTACTTC. V and J are TRBV19 and TRBJ2-7; possible D gene TRBD2, 5 bases. There are 13 residues in the CDR3. Germline CDR1 LNHDA, CDR2 SQIVND (reference sequence). Trimming pared 3 bases from V and 5 bases from J, leaving 11 bases between.

As DNA, the CDR3 is TGTGCCTGGGGGACTAGCGGGGGCGAGTTCTTC. Protein product: CAWGTSGGEFF. The chain recombines TRBV30 with TRBJ2-1, with 14 bases lining up with TRBD2. This CDR3 is 11 amino acids long. V lost 5 bases and J lost 14; bases outside the gene matches: 2. The germline gives CDR1 GTSNPN, CDR2 SVGIG (reference sequence).

The chain has TRBV5-6 and TRBJ2-5; D gene uncertain. Trimming left V 2 bases short and J 4 bases short, with 6 bases between. Germline CDR1 is SGHDT and CDR2 is YYEEEE. The CDR3 is made up of 12 amino acids. The CDR3 loop reads CASSFIRETQYF. In nucleotides, the CDR3 is TGTGCCAGCAGCTTTATTCGAGAGACCCAGTACTTC.

The chain joins TRBV2 to TRBJ1-6; possible D gene TRBD1, 6 bases. The CDR3 spans 15 residues. Trimming pared 5 bases from V and 7 bases from J, leaving 15 bases between. CDR1 and CDR2 (germline): SNHLY, FYNNEI. The CDR3 DNA sequence: TGTGCCAGCAGTAACCAGGGACAAGGGAATTCACCCCTCCACTTT. Residues: CASSNQGQGNSPLHF. Complete variable domain (other parts from reference TRBV2 and TRBJ1-6): EPEVTQTPSHQVTQMGQEVILRCVPISNHLYFYWYRQILGQKVEFLVSFYNNEISEKSEIFDDQFSVERPDGSNFTLKIRSTKLEDSAMYFCASSNQGQGNSPLHFGNGTRLTVT.

The chain carries TRBV7-2 and TRBJ2-7; 10 bases line up with TRBD1. This CDR3 spans 16 amino acids. Germline V CDR1 and CDR2: SGHTA, FQGNSA. V gave up 4 bases and J gave up 4 bases; unmatched junction bases: 10. This CDR3 is CASSSDPGQGLYEQYF. The CDR3 nucleotides are TGTGCCAGCAGCTCCGACCCGGGACAGGGGCTATACGAGCAGTACTTC.

This chain uses TRBV18 with TRBJ2-5; possibly TRBD1 for D (6 bases). V shed 2 bases and J shed 4 bases, with 14 bases lying between them. The CDR3 is made up of 15 amino acids. CDR1 and CDR2 from the germline V gene are KGHSH and LQKENI. CDR3 nucleotide sequence: TGTGCCAGCTCACCATCGGCAGGGGCGCCAGAGACCCAGTACTTC. Its protein is CASSPSAGAPETQYF.

This clone was counted a few times. The chain combines TRBV5-6 with TRBJ1-5; tentative D call: TRBD1 (6 bases). V lost 4 bases and J 7 bases, leaving 12 bases between the germline ends. There are 13 residues in the CDR3. Germline V gene data show CDR1 as SGHDT and CDR2 as YYEEEE. For the CDR3, the DNA is TGTGCCAGCAGCCCGGGCAGGGGACAGCCCCAGCATTTT. This gives the protein CASSPGRGQPQHF.